The TCR beta chain under discussion was sequenced for a study of cytomegalovirus exposure and HLA in healthy donors. Study in general: The 120 validation repertoires, a later analysis reported, used the same platform as the 666 repertoires from the first cohort. General study results and limits: Three CMV-associated chains were confirmed in vitro to be specific for CMV antigens. Some TCR beta chains (over 150 of them) were listed as cytomegalovirus-associated.

In this sample, this clone turned up once. Its antigen is unidentified. The donors were in the approximately 120-subject validation cohort; that cohort was separate from the approximately 700-subject first cohort. Assay: immunoSEQ multiplex PCR; the TCRdb copy retains only in-frame clones and omits some. The sample carries over 100,000 clones, 89% recorded once. The V gene end was trimmed by 0 bases and the J gene end by 3 bases; junction bases not matched to a gene: 7. CDR1 is LGHNA, CDR2 YNFKEQ, per germline. CDR3 length: 16 amino acids. Material for sequencing was PBMCs. The rearrangement links TRBV4-2 to TRBJ2-7, with 8 bases fitting TRBD1. This TCR came from a woman aged 18-35 years in good health and CMV-seronegative. This CDR3 is CASSQEYGRGLYEQYF. The CDR3 DNA reads TGTGCCAGCAGCCAAGAATACGGCAGGGGGCTCTACGAGCAGTACTTC.